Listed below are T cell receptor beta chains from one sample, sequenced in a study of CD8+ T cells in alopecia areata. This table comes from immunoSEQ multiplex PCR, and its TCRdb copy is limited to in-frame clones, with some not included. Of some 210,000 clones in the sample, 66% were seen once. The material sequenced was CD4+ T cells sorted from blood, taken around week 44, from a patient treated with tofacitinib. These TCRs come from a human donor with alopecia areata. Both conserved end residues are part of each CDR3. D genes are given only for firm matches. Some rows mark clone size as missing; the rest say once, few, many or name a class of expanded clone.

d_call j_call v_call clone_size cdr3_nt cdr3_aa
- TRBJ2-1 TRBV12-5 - TGTGCTAGTGTGTTGGGGTTCTGGCAGTTCTTC CASVLGFWQFF
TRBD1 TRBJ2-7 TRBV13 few TGTGCCAGCAGCTTAAGAGGACAGGGGTCCTACGAGCAGTACTTC CASSLRGQGSYEQYF
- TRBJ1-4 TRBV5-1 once TGCGCCAGCAGCTTGGGCCAAAGCAGCCGTAATGAAAAGCTGTTTTTT CASSLGQSSRNEKLFF
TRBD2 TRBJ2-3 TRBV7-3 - TGTGCCAGCAGCTTCGGCCCCGGGAGGACAGATACGCAGTATTTT CASSFGPGRTDTQYF
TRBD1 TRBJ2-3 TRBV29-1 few TGCAGCGTTGAAGGTTTCCCCGGGACAGGGTCCCCAGATACGCAGTATTTT CSVEGFPGTGSPDTQYF
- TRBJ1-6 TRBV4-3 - TGCGCCAGCAGCCAAGATACAAGTTCACCCCTCCACTTT CASSQDTSSPLHF
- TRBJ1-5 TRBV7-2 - TGTGCCAGCAGCTTAGGGGGGGCACAGCCCCAGCATTTT CASSLGGAQPQHF
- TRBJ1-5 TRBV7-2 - TGTGCCAGCAGCTTAGAAGGACGAGGGGCCCAGCCCCAGCATTTT CASSLEGRGAQPQHF
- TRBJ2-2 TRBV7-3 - TGTGCCAGCGGCGCGGGGGCTTCTACCGGGGAGCTGTTTTTT CASGAGASTGELFF
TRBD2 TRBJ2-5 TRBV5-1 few TGCGCCAGCAGCTTGAGCGGCGGGGGAGGAGAGACCCAGTACTTC CASSLSGGGGETQYF
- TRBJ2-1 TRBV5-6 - TGTGCCAGCAGCTTGTATCCTAGTAACAATGAGCAGTTCTTC CASSLYPSNNEQFF
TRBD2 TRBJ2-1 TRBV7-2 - TGTGCCAGCAGCGATCGACTAGCCGGCTACAATGAGCAGTTCTTC CASSDRLAGYNEQFF
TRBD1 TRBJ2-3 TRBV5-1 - TGCGCCAGCAGCGCCTTGGACAGGGACTCAGATACGCAGTATTTT CASSALDRDSDTQYF
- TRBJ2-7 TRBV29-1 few TGCAGCGTTGGGGGGACCACCTACGAGCAGTACTTC CSVGGTTYEQYF
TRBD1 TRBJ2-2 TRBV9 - TGTGCCAGCAGCGGACAGGGGTACACCGGGGAGCTGTTTTTT CASSGQGYTGELFF
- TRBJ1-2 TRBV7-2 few TGTGCCAGCAGCTTAAGTCCTAACGCGGGGGGCTACACCTTC CASSLSPNAGGYTF
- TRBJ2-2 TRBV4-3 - TGCGCCAGCAGCCAAGGACAGAGACAGAACACCGGGGAGCTGTTTTTT CASSQGQRQNTGELFF
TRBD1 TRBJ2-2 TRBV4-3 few TGCGCCAGCAGCCAAGAGGTCGGGACAGTTCCGAACACCGGGGAGCTGTTTTTT CASSQEVGTVPNTGELFF
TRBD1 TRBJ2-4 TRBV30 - TGTGCCTGGAGTGGCCAGGGGGCGGTCAAAAACATTCAGTACTTC CAWSGQGAVKNIQYF
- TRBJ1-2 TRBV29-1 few TGCAGCGTTGAAGGGAGGCCTTCTTGGGATGGCTACACCTTC CSVEGRPSWDGYTF
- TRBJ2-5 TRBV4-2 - TGTGCCAGCAGCCAAGAAGACAGGCAAGAGACCCAGTACTTC CASSQEDRQETQYF
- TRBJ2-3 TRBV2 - TGTGCCAGCCAGAGCGGGGATACGCAGTATTTT CASQSGDTQYF
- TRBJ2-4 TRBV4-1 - TGCGCCAGCAGCGTACAACCCCCGACAGGCAAAAACATTCAGTACTTC CASSVQPPTGKNIQYF
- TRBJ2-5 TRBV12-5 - TGTGCTAGTGGCTCCCGCAGCAAAAACCAAGAGACCCAGTACTTC CASGSRSKNQETQYF
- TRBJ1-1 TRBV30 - TGTGCCTGGAGGGATGGAGGACCCTTGAGCACTGAAGCTTTCTTT CAWRDGGPLSTEAFF
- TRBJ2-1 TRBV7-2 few TGTGCCAGCAGCTTGGCACAGAAGAATGAGCAGTTCTTC CASSLAQKNEQFF
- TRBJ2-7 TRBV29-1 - TGCAGCGTTGATTCGGGCCACGAGCAGTACTTC CSVDSGHEQYF
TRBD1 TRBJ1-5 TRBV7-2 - TGTGCCAGCAGCTTACGGACAGGGAGAGATCAGCCCCAGCATTTT CASSLRTGRDQPQHF
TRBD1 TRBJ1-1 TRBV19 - TGTGCCAGTAGTCCAACAGGGGGCAGGGGGCTTGAAGCTTTCTTT CASSPTGGRGLEAFF
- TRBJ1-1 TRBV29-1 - TGCAGCGTTGATGAGGGGCCAAACACTGAAGCTTTCTTT CSVDEGPNTEAFF
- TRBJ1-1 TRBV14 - TGTGCCAGCAGCCAAGCTTTATTTCAAGGGACAAAGATCATGAACACTGAAGCTTTCTTT CASSQALFQGTKIMNTEAFF
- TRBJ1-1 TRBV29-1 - TGCAGCGTTGAAGAGGGCAGCCTGATCGGGTTT CSVEEGSLIGF
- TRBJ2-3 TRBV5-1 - TGCGCCAGCAGCTTGAGTCAGGGAACAGATACGCAGTATTTT CASSLSQGTDTQYF
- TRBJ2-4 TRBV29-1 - TGCAGCGTTGATGTGGCGGGCATTCAGTACTTC CSVDVAGIQYF
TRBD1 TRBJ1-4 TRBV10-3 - TGTGCCATCAGTGACTCCGGACAGGGGGCTGAAAAACTGTTTTTT CAISDSGQGAEKLFF
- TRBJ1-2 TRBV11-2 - TGTGCCAGCAGCTCGGGCTATGGCTACACCTTC CASSSGYGYTF
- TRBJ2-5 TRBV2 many TGTGCCAGCAGTGAAATTCCCCAAGAGACCCAGTACTTC CASSEIPQETQYF
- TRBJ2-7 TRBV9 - TGTGCCAGCATCAGAGGTGTGGGGGGCCACCACGAGCAGTACTTC CASIRGVGGHHEQYF
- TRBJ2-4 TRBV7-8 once TGTGCCAGCAGCTTGCAAGGTGTGGTGGACATTCAGTACTTC CASSLQGVVDIQYF
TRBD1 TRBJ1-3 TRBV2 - TGTGCCAGCACCCCGGGACAGGGAAGAAACACCATATATTTT CASTPGQGRNTIYF